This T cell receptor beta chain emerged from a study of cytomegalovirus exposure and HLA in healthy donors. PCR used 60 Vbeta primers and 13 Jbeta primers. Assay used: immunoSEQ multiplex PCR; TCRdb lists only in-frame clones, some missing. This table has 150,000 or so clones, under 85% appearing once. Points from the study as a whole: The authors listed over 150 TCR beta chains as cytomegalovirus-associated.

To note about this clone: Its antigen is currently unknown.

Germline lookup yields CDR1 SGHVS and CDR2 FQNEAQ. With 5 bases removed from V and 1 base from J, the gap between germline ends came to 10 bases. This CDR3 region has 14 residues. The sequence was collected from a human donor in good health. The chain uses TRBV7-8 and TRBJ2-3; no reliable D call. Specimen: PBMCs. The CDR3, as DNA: TGTGCCAGCAGCCCCCGACTCCGCACAGATACGCAGTATTTT. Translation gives CASSPRLRTDTQYF.